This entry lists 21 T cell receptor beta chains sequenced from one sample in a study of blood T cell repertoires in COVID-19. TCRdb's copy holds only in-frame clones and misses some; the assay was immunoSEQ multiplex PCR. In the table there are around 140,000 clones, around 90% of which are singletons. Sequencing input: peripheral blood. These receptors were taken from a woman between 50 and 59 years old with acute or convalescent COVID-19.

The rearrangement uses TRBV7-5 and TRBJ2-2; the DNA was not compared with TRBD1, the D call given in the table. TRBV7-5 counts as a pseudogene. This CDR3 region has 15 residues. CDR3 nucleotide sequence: TGTGCCAGAAGCATAGGGGCACTTCCAGCCGGGGAGCTGTTTTTT. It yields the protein CARSIGALPAGELFF.

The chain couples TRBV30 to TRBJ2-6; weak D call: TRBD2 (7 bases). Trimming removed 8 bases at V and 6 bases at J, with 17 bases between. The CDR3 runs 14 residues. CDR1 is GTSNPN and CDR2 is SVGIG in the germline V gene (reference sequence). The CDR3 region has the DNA TGTGCCGGGGGTGGGGGGGGACAGGCCAACGTCCTGACTTTC. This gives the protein CAGGGGGQANVLTF.

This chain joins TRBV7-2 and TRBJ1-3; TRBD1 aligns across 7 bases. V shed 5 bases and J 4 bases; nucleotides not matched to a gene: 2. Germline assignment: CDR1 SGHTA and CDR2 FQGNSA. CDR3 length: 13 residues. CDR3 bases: TGTGCCAGCAGCCTACAGGGGGGAAACACCATATATTTT. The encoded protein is CASSLQGGNTIYF.

The CDR3 DNA reads as TGTGCCAGCAGCGACAGGGGGCGAAATCAAGAGACCCAGTACTTC. Amino acid sequence: CASSDRGRNQETQYF. This rearrangement joins TRBV6-5 to TRBJ2-5; TRBD1 agrees at 10 bases. Germline V gene data show CDR1 as MNHEY and CDR2 as SVGAGI. The CDR3 covers 15 residues. V lost 6 bases, J lost 2 bases, and 6 bases stayed unmatched.

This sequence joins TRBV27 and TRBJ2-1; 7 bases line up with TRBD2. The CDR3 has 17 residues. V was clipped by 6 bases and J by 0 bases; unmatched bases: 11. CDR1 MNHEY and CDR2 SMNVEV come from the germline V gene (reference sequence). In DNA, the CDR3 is TGTGCCAGCAGATCCAGTAGCGGGTTGTACTCCTACAATGAGCAGTTCTTC. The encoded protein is CASRSSSGLYSYNEQFF.

The CDR3 loop is CASRVGLAVSYEQYF. CDR3 nucleotides: TGCGCCAGCAGGGTGGGACTAGCGGTCTCCTACGAGCAGTACTTC. V usage is TRBV5-1 and J usage is TRBJ2-7; 11 bases match TRBD2. This CDR3 has 15 residues. CDR1 is SGHRS and CDR2 is YFSETQ in the germline V gene. J was trimmed by 0 bases and V by 5 bases; bases with no gene match: 4.

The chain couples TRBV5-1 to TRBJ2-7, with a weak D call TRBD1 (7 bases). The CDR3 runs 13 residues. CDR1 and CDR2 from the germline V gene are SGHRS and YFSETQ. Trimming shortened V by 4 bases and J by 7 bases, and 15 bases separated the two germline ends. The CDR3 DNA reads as TGCGCCAGCAGCCCGGACAGGAGGGAAGAGCAGTACTTC. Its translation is CASSPDRREEQYF. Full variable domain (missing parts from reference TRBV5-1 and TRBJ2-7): KAGVTQTPRYLIKTRGQQVTLSCSPISGHRSVSWYQQTPGQGLQFLFEYFSETQRNKGNFPGRFSGRQFSNSRSEMNVSTLELGDSALYLCASSPDRREEQYFGPGTRLTVT.

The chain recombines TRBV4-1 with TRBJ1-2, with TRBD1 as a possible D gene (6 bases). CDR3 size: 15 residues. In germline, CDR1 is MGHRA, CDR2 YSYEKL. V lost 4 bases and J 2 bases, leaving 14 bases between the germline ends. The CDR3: CASSRGGGGNYGYTF. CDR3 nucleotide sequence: TGCGCCAGCAGCCGCGGGGGAGGGGGGAACTATGGCTACACCTTC.

In nucleotides, the CDR3 is TGTGCCAGCACCTTGGAAGGGAGCTCCTATAATTCACCCCTCCACTTT. Residues: CASTLEGSSYNSPLHF. The J gene is TRBJ1-6, the V gene TRBV2; D is unclear. V lost 7 bases, J lost 0 bases, and 13 bases lay in between. This CDR3 spans 16 amino acids. CDR1 is SNHLY, CDR2 FYNNEI, per germline.

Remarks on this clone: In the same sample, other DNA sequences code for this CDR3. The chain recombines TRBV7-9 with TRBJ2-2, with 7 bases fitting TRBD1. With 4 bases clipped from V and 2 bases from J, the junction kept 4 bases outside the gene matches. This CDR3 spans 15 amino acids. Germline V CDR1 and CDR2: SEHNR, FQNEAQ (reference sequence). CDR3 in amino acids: CASSSGTANTGELFF. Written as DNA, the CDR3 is TGTGCCAGCAGCTCCGGGACAGCAAACACCGGGGAGCTGTTTTTT.

The CDR3 loop is CASSQPGLAGRGELFF. CDR3 nucleotide sequence: TGTGCCAGCAGCCAGCCGGGACTAGCGGGACGCGGGGAGCTGTTTTTT. The rearrangement joins TRBV3-1 (or the pseudogene TRBV3-2) to TRBJ2-2; 13 nucleotides line up with TRBD2. The CDR3 length is 16 residues. V shed 3 bases, J shed 7 bases, and the junction held 5 bases outside the gene matches. CDR1 is LGHDT and CDR2 is YNNKEL in the germline V gene (reference sequence).

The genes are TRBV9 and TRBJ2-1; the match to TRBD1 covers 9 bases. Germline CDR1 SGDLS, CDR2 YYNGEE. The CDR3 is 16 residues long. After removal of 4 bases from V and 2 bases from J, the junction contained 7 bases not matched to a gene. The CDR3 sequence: CASSSEGTGPYNEQFF. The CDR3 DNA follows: TGTGCCAGCAGCTCAGAGGGGACAGGGCCCTACAATGAGCAGTTCTTC.

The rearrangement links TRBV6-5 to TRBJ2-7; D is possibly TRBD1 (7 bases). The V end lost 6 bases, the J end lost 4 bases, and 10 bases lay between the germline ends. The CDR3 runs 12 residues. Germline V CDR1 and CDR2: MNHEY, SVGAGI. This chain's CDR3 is CASSSGGYEQYF. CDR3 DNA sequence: TGTGCCAGCAGCTCAGGGGGGTACGAGCAGTACTTC.

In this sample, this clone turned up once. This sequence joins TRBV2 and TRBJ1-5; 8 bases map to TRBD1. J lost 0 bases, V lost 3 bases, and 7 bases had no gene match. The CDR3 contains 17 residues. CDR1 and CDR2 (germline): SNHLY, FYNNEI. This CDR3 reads CASSDPDRGGSNQPQHF. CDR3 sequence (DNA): TGTGCCAGCAGTGACCCCGACAGGGGAGGTAGCAATCAGCCCCAGCATTTT.

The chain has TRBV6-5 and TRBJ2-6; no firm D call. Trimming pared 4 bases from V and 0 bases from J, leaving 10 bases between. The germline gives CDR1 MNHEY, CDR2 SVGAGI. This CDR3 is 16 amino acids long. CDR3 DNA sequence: TGTGCCAGCAGTTTACAGACCAGCTCTGGGGCCAACGTCCTGACTTTC. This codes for CASSLQTSSGANVLTF.

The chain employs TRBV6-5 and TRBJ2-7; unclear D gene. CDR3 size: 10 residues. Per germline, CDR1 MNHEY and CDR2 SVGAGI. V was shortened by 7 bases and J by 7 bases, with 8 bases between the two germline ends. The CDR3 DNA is TGTGCCAGCACGAGTCTTGAGCAGTACTTC. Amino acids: CASTSLEQYF.

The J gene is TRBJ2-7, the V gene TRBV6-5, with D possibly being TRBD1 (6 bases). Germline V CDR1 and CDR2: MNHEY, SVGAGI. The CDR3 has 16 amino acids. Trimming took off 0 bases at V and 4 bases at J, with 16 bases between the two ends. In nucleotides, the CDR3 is TGTGCCAGCAGTTACTCGTTCGGCAGGGGCTCGTACGAGCAGTACTTC. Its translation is CASSYSFGRGSYEQYF.

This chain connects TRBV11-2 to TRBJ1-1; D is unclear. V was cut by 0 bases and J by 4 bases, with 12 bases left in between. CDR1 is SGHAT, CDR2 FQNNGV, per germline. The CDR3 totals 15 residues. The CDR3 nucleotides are TGTGCCAGCAGCTTAGATTGGGCACGAAGCACTGAAGCTTTCTTT. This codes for CASSLDWARSTEAFF.

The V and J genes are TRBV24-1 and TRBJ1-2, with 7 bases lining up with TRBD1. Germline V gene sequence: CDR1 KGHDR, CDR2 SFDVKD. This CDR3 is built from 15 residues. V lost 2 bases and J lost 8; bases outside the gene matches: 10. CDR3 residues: CATSDSPTGTGGYTF. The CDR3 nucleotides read TGTGCCACCAGTGATTCGCCGACAGGGACGGGGGGCTACACCTTC.

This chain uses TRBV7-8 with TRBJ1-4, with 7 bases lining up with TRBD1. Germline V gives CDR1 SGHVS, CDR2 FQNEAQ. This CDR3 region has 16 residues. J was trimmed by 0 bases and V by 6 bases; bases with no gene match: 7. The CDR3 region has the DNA TGTGCCAGCAGGGGACAGCGCTTTGCAACTAATGAAAAACTGTTTTTT. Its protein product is CASRGQRFATNEKLFF.

The CDR3: CAISESQGQGQADTQYF. The CDR3 DNA reads TGTGCCATCAGTGAGTCGCAGGGACAGGGGCAAGCAGATACGCAGTATTTT. The V and J genes are TRBV10-3 and TRBJ2-3; 10 nucleotides agree with TRBD1. The CDR3 covers 17 residues. V was pared by 0 bases and J by 4 bases, with 7 bases of the junction left unmatched. CDR1 is ENHRY, CDR2 SYGVKD, per germline.